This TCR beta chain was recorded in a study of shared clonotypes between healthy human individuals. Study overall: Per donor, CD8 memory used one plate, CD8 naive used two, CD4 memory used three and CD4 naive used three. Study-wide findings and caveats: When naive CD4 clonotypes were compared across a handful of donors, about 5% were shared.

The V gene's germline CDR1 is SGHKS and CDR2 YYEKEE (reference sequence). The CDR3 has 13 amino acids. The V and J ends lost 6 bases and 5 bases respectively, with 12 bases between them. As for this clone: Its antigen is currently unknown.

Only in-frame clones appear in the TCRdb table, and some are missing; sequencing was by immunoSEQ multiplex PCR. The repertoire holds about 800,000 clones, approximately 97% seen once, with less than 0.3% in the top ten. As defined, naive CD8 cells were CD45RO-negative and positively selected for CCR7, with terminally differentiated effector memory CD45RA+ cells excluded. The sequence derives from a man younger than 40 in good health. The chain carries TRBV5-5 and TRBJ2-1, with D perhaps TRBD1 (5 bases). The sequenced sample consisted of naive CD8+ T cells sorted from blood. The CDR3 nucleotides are TGTGCCAGCACCGACGGACAAGACAATGAGCAGTTCTTC. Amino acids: CASTDGQDNEQFF.